This T cell receptor beta chain comes out of a study of blood T cell repertoires in COVID-19. Study-level information: Samples of COVID-19 (acute and convalescent) were obtained from the United States, Italy and Spain.

Generated by immunoSEQ multiplex PCR, the TCRdb table keeps only in-frame clones and is missing some. This sample yields about 290,000 clones, of which about nine tenths are seen a single time; about 0.94% belongs to the top ten. The CDR3 length is 14 residues. The V segment lost 7 bases and the J segment 9 bases; nucleotides outside the gene matches: 9. CDR1 and CDR2 from the germline V gene are MNHEY and SMNVEV (reference sequence). The chain is built from TRBV27 and TRBJ2-1; 10 bases match TRBD2. The specimen was peripheral blood. The TCR originated in a woman in her 40s who had recovered from COVID-19. CDR3 sequence: CASISGRVTSEQFF. In DNA, the CDR3 is TGTGCCAGCATAAGCGGGAGGGTAACAAGTGAGCAGTTCTTC.